Each of the 7 T cell receptor beta chains below was sequenced from the same sample in a study of cytomegalovirus exposure and HLA in healthy donors. Both 60 Vbeta primers and 13 Jbeta primers went into the PCR. The protocol was immunoSEQ multiplex PCR, while the TCRdb copy is restricted to in-frame clones and leaves out a portion. This sample has tens of thousands of clones, with 72% found just once. The source material was PBMCs. The receptors were gathered from a woman aged 40 to 50 in good health and CMV-seropositive.

The genes are TRBV27 and TRBJ1-6; TRBD1 agrees at 7 bases. CDR1 MNHEY and CDR2 SMNVEV come from the germline V gene (reference sequence). The CDR3 loop spans 14 amino acids. V gave up 3 bases and J gave up 8 bases; unmatched junction bases: 4. The CDR3 spells CASSLGQNYSPLHF. The CDR3 DNA follows: TGTGCCAGCAGTTTGGGACAGAACTATTCACCCCTCCACTTT.

The genes are TRBV27 and TRBJ1-1; 8 bases agree with TRBD1. Germline CDR1 reads MNHEY; CDR2 reads SMNVEV (reference sequence). V shed 5 bases, J shed 2 bases, and the junction held 4 bases outside the gene matches. This CDR3 is built from 14 residues. CDR3 amino acids: CASSPGQANTEAFF. CDR3 DNA: TGTGCCAGCAGTCCGGGACAGGCTAACACTGAAGCTTTCTTT.

This rearrangement joins TRBV5-4 to TRBJ2-1; 9 nucleotides line up with TRBD1. The J segment lost 3 bases and the V segment lost 1 base, leaving 2 bases of the junction unmatched. This CDR3 comprises 15 residues. The germline V gene has CDR1 SGHNT and CDR2 YYREEE (reference sequence). DNA for the CDR3: TGTGCCAGCAGCTTGACGACAGGGGGCTACAATGAGCAGTTCTTC. It encodes CASSLTTGGYNEQFF.

The chain uses TRBV6-1 and TRBJ2-7, with 7 nucleotides matching TRBD1. The CDR3 has 15 residues. J was trimmed by 3 bases and V by 7 bases; bases with no gene match: 12. Germline V lookup: CDR1 MNHNS, CDR2 SASEGT. CDR3 loop: CASMPKGTAVYEQYF. The CDR3, as DNA: TGTGCCAGCATGCCGAAAGGGACAGCAGTCTACGAGCAGTACTTC.

The chain recombines TRBV12-5 with TRBJ2-2; D gene uncertain. This CDR3 comprises 12 residues. Trimming removed 4 bases from V and 8 bases from J, with 8 bases in between. From germline, CDR1 is LGHNT and CDR2 FRNRAP. Here the CDR3 reads CASGSESGELFF. The CDR3 DNA reads as TGTGCTAGTGGTTCTGAGTCTGGGGAGCTGTTTTTT. Using reference TRBV12-5 and TRBJ2-2 for the parts outside the CDR3, the full variable domain is DARVTQTPRHKVTEMGQEVTMRCQPILGHNTVFWYRQTMMQGLELLAYFRNRAPLDDSGMPKDRFSAEMPDATLATLKIQPSEPRDSAVYFCASGSESGELFFGEGSRLTVL.

The CDR3 DNA follows: TGTGCCAGCAGCTTGTATCGGGGGGAGACCCAGTACTTC. It yields the protein CASSLYRGETQYF. This chain connects TRBV11-2 to TRBJ2-5; D might be TRBD2 (6 bases). This CDR3 has 13 amino acids. Trimming left V 3 bases short and J 5 bases short, with 10 bases between. CDR1 is SGHAT, CDR2 FQNNGV, per germline.

The chain joins TRBV7-6 to TRBJ1-3; 9 nucleotides match TRBD1. The CDR3 spans 16 residues. Germline-derived CDR1 and CDR2 are SGHVS and FNYEAQ. The ends lost 4 bases at V and 1 base at J; junction bases unmatched: 5. The CDR3 loop reads CASSSQGARSGNTIYF. The CDR3, as DNA: TGTGCCAGCAGCTCACAGGGGGCCAGATCTGGAAACACCATATATTTT.